A single TCR beta chain is shown here with its context. Antigen specificity is unknown. These data are taken from a study of vaccination and CD4 T cells after COVID-19. Study in general: Overlapping spike peptides of SARS-CoV-2, HCoV-NL63, HCoV-OC43 and HCoV-229E were used, and cells were stimulated with them.

V lost 3 bases, J lost 3 bases, and 12 bases lay in between. The CDR3 has 13 amino acids. CDR1 is DFQATT, CDR2 SNEGSKA, per germline (reference sequence). Specified treatment: approximately nine-day PBMC culture with coronavirus spike peptide pools or control peptides (ViraFEST assay). An Oncomine TCR Beta short-read assay was used to sequence the DNA from cultured CD4+ T cells. MiXCR, applied by TCRdb to the PCR reads, yields one record per CDR3 protein. In the table there are some 11,000 distinct CDR3 sequences, roughly three fifths of which are singletons. The receptor was isolated from a human donor who had recovered from COVID-19. The sequencing sample was made of CD4+ T cells from blood, cultured in vitro. The chain uses TRBV20-1 and TRBJ2-7; weak D call: TRBD2 (6 bases). The CDR3 is CSASTGVGYEQYF. CDR3 sequence (DNA): TGCAGTGCTAGTACGGGAGTGGGCTACGAGCAGTACTTC.